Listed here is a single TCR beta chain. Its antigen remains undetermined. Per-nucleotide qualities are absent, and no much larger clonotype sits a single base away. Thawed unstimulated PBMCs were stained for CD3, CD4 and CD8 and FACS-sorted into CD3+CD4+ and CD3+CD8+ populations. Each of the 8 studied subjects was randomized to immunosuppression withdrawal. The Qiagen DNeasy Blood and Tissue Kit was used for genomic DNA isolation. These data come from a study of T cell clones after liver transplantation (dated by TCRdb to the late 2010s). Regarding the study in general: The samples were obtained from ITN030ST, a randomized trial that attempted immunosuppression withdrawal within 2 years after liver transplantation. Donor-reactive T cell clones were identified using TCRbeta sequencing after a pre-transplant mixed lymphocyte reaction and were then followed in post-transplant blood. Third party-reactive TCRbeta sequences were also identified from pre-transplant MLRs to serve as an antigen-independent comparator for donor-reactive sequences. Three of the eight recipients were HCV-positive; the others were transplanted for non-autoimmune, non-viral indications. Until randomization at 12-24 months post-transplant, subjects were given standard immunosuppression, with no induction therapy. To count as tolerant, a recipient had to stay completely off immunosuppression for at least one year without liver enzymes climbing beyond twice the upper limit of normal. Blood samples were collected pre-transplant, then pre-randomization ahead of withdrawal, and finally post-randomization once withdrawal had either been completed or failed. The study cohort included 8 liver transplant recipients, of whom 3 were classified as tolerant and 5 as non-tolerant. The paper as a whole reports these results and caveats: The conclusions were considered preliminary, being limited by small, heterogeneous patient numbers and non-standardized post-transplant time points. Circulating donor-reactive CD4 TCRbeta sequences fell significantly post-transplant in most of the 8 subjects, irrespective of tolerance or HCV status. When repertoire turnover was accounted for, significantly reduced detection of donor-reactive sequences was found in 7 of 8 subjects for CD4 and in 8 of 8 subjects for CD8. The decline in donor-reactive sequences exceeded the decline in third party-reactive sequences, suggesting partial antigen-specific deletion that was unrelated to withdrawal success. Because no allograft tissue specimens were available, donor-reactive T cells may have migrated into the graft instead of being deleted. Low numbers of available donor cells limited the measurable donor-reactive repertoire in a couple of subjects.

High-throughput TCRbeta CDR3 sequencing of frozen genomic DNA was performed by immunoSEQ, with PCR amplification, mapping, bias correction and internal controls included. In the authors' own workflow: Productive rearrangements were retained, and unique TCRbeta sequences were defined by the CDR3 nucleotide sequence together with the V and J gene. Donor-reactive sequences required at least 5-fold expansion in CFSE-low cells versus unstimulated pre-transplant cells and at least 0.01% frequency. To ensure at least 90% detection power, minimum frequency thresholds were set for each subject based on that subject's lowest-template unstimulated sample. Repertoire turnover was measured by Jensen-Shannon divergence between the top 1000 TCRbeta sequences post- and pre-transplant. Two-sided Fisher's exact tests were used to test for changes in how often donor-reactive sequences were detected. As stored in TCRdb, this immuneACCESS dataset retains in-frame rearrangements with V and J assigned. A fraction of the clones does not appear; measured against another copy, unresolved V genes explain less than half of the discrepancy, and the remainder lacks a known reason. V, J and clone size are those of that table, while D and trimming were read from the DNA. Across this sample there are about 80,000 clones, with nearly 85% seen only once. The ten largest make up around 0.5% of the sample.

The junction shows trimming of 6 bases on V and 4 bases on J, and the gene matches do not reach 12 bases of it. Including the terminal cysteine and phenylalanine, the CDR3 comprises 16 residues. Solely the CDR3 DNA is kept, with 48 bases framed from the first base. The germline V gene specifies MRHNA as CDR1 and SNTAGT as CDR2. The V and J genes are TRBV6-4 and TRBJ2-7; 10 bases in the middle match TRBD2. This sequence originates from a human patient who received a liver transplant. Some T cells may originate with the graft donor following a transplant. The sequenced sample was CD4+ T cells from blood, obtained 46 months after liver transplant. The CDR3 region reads CASRPPGLALRYEQYF. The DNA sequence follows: TGTGCCAGCAGACCCCCGGGACTAGCGCTAAGGTACGAGCAGTACTTC.